One sample yielded the 10 T cell receptor beta chains listed below, sequenced in a study of cytomegalovirus exposure and HLA in healthy donors. PCR involved 60 Vbeta and 13 Jbeta primers. Only in-frame clones appear in the TCRdb table, and some are missing; sequencing was by immunoSEQ multiplex PCR. The data hold about 190,000 clones, with about three quarters observed a single time. What was sequenced was PBMCs. These receptors were obtained from a woman in her 40s in good health and CMV-seronegative.

The chain combines TRBV2 with TRBJ1-3, with D maybe TRBD1 (6 bases). This CDR3 has 17 amino acids. The germline V gene has CDR1 SNHLY and CDR2 FYNNEI. Trimming pared 4 bases from V and 0 bases from J, leaving 16 bases between. This chain's CDR3 is CASSGVSAGASGNTIYF. The CDR3 coding sequence is TGTGCCAGCAGTGGGGTTTCTGCAGGGGCCTCTGGAAACACCATATATTTT.

On this clone itself: Other nucleotide sequences from this sample produce the same CDR3. In nucleotides, the CDR3 is TGTGCCAGCAGTTACGATACAGGGGCCGGGGCCGAAGCTTTCTTT. Its protein product is CASSYDTGAGAEAFF. The V gene is TRBV7-2, the J gene TRBJ1-1; 7 bases line up with TRBD1. CDR1 SGHTA and CDR2 FQGNSA come from the germline V gene. This CDR3 comprises 15 residues. Trimming took 6 bases from V and 8 from J; bases not matched to a gene: 15.

The chain joins TRBV4-1 to TRBJ2-2; 9 nucleotides match TRBD2. Germline trimming cut 1 base from V and 5 bases from J; bases unmatched to any gene: 2. From germline, CDR1 is MGHRA and CDR2 YSYEKL. The CDR3 spans 15 residues. This CDR3 reads CASSQVAGGTGELFF. CDR3 coding DNA: TGCGCCAGCAGCCAAGTTGCGGGAGGGACCGGGGAGCTGTTTTTT.

Remarks on this clone: The junction and the germline gene differ at one end; a read error may be behind it. The chain carries TRBV5-4 and TRBJ1-2, with 9 bases matching TRBD1. CDR1 SGHNT and CDR2 YYREEE come from the germline V gene (reference sequence). CDR3 length equals 14 residues. CDR3 in amino acids: CASSLGTGSYGYTF. As DNA, the CDR3 is TGTGCCAGCAGTTTGGGGACAGGGAGCTATGGCTACACCTTC.

The V call is TRBV7-6, the J call TRBJ2-6, with 8 bases fitting TRBD2. The CDR3 is 18 residues long. Trimming cost V 1 base and J 3 bases; bases outside gene matches: 8. CDR1 and CDR2 from the germline V gene are SGHVS and FNYEAQ. The CDR3 here is CASSLEGSGISGANVLTF. The CDR3, as DNA: TGTGCCAGCAGCTTAGAGGGTAGCGGGATAAGTGGGGCCAACGTCCTGACTTTC.

The chain couples TRBV5-8 to TRBJ2-1; tentative D call: TRBD1 (6 bases). This CDR3 has 15 amino acids. The V and J ends lost 0 bases and 3 bases respectively, with 10 bases between them. Germline V CDR1 and CDR2: SGHTS, YDEGEE. The DNA of the CDR3 is TGTGCCAGCAGCTTGGGAGAACAGGGCTACAATGAGCAGTTCTTC. This sequence encodes CASSLGEQGYNEQFF. Full variable domain (rest looked up from reference TRBV5-8 and TRBJ2-1): EAGVTQSPTHLIKTRGQQATLRCSPISGHTSVYWYQQALGLGLQFLLWYDEGEERNRGNFPPRFSGRQFPNYSSELNVNALELEDSALYLCASSLGEQGYNEQFFGPGTRLTVL.

V gene TRBV19 combines with J gene TRBJ1-2; D may be TRBD1 (5 bases). The CDR3 totals 14 residues. CDR1 LNHDA and CDR2 SQIVND come from the germline V gene (reference sequence). V lost 8 bases, J lost 8 bases, and 21 bases lay in between. The CDR3 nucleotides read TGTGCCAGTGGGGGAGGAGGGCGAACGGGGGGCTACACCTTC. Amino acids: CASGGGGRTGGYTF.

This clone was counted only a few times. The V gene is TRBV4-3, the J gene TRBJ2-4, with a possible D match to TRBD2 (6 bases). Germline V lookup: CDR1 LGHNA, CDR2 YSLEER. This CDR3 has 14 amino acids. V dropped 1 base and J dropped 8 bases, with 12 bases sitting between them. CDR3 protein: CASSQGTGSYIQYF. CDR3 bases: TGCGCCAGCAGCCAAGGCACCGGGAGTTACATTCAGTACTTC.

The chain uses TRBV6-1 and TRBJ1-5, with TRBD1 as a possible D gene (5 bases). V was shortened by 4 bases and J by 8 bases, with 18 bases between the two germline ends. The germline V gene has CDR1 MNHNS and CDR2 SASEGT. CDR3 length: 15 residues. CDR3 sequence (DNA): TGTGCCAGCAGTGTTGGGGCAGGGTTTTCGGAGCCCCAGCATTTT. Protein sequence: CASSVGAGFSEPQHF.

The chain employs TRBV27 and TRBJ2-7; possibly TRBD1 for D (6 bases). The CDR3 contains 14 residues. Germline loops: CDR1 MNHEY, CDR2 SMNVEV (reference sequence). The V and J ends lost 8 bases and 5 bases respectively, with 19 bases between them. The CDR3 loop is CASYQGWGNDEQYF. In DNA, the CDR3 is TGTGCCAGCTATCAGGGGTGGGGTAACGACGAGCAGTACTTC.